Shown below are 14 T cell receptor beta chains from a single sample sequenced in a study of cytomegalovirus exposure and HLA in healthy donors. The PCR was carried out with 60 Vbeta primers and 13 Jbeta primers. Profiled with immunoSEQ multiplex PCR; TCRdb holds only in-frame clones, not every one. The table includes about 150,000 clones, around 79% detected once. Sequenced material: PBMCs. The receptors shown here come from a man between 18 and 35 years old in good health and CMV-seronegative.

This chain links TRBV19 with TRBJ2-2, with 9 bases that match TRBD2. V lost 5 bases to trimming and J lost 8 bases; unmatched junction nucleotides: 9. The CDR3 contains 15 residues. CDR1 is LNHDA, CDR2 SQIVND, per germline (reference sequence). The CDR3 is CASSSRGGAGGELFF. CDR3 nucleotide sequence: TGTGCCAGTAGTTCCCGCGGGGGGGCCGGTGGGGAGCTGTTTTTT.

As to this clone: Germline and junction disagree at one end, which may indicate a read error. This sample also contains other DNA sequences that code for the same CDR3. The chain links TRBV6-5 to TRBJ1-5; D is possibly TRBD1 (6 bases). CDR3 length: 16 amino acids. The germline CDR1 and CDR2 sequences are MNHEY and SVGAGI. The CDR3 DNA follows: TGTGCCAGCAGTTTACACCGGACAGCCTCCAATCAACCCCAGCATTTT. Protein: CASSLHRTASNQPQHF.

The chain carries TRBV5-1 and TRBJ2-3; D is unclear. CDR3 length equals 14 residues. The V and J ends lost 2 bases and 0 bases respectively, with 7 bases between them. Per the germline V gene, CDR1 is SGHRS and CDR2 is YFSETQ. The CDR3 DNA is TGCGCCAGCAGCTTCACTATCAGCACAGATACGCAGTATTTT. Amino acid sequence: CASSFTISTDTQYF.

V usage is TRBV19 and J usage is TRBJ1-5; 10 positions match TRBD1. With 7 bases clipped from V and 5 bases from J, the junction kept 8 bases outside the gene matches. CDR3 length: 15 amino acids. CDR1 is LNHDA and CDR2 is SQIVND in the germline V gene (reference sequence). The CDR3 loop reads CASTRDRGNYQPQHF. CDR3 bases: TGTGCCAGTACCCGGGACAGGGGTAACTATCAGCCCCAGCATTTT.

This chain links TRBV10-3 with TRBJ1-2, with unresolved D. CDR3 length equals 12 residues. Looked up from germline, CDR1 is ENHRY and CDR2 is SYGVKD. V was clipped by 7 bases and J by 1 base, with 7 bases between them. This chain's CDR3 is CAITDGNYGYTF. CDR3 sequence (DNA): TGTGCCATCACTGACGGTAACTATGGCTACACCTTC.

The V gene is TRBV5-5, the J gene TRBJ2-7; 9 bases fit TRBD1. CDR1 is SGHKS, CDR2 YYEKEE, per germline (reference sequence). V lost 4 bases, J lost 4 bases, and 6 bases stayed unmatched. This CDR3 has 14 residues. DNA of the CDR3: TGTGCCAGCAGCCCCGGGACAGGGCTATACGAGCAGTACGTC. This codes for CASSPGTGLYEQYV.

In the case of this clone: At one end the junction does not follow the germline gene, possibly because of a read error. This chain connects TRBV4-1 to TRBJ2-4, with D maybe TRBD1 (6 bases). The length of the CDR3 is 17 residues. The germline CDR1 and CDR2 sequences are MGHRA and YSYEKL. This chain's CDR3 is CASSQGRATGAKNSQYF. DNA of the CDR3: TGCGCCAGCAGCCAAGGCCGCGCGACAGGAGCCAAAAACAGTCAGTACTTC.

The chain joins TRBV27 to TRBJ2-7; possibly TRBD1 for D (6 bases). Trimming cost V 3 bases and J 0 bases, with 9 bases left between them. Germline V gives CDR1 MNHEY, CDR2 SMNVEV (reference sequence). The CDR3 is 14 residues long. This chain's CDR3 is CASSFYRDSYEQYF. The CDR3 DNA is TGTGCCAGCAGTTTTTACAGGGACTCCTACGAGCAGTACTTC.

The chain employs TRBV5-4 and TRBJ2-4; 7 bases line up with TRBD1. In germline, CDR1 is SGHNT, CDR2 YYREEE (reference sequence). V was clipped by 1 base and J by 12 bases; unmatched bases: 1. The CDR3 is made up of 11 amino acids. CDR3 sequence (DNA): TGTGCCAGCAGCTTGCGGGACAGTCAGTACTTC. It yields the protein CASSLRDSQYF.

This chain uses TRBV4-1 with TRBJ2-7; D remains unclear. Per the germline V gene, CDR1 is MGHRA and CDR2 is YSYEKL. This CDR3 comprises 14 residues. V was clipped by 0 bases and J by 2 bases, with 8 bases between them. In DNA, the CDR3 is TGCGCCAGCAGCCAAGATCGAACAGCCTACGAGCAGTACTTC. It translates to CASSQDRTAYEQYF.

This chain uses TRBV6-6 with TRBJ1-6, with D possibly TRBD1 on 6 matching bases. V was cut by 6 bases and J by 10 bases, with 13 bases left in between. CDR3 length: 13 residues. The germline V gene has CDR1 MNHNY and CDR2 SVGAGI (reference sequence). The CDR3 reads CASREQGRSPLHF. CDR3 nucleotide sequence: TGTGCCAGCAGGGAACAGGGAAGATCACCCCTCCACTTT.

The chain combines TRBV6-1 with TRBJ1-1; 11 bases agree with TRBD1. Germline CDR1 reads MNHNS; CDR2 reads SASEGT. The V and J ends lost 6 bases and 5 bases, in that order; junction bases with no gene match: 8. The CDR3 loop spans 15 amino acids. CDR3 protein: CASRPGQGAWTEAFF. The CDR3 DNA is TGTGCCAGCAGACCAGGACAGGGGGCCTGGACTGAAGCTTTCTTT.

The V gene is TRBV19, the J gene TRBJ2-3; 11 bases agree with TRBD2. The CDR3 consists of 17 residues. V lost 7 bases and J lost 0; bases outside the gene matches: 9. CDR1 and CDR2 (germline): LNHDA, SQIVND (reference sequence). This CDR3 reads CASTHSGGVYSTDTQYF. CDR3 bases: TGTGCCAGTACCCATAGCGGGGGGGTTTATAGCACAGATACGCAGTATTTT. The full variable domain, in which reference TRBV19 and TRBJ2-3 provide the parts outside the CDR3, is DGGITQSPKYLFRKEGQNVTLSCEQNLNHDAMYWYRQDPGQGLRLIYYSQIVNDFQKGDIAEGYSVSREKKESFPLTVTSAQKNPTAFYLCASTHSGGVYSTDTQYFGPGTRLTVL.

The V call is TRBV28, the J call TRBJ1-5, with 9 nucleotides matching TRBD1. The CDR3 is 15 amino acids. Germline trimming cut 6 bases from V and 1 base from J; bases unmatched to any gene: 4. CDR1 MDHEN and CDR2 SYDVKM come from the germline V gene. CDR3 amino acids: CASRTGGDSNQPQHF. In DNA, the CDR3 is TGTGCCAGCAGGACAGGGGGGGACAGCAATCAGCCCCAGCATTTT.